The 30 T cell receptor beta chains listed next were all sequenced from one sample in a study of OX40 agonist ivuxolimab in advanced cancers. TCRdb's copy holds only in-frame clones and misses some; the assay was immunoSEQ multiplex PCR. This table holds roughly 33,000 clones, about four fifths found once. Sequenced here: CD4+ or CD8+ T cells sorted from blood, sampled in a trial of the OX40 agonist ivuxolimab. These receptors were collected from an adult with an advanced solid tumor such as melanoma, head and neck, liver or kidney cancer.

About this clone itself: Other DNA variants within this sample encode the same CDR3. The chain carries TRBV19 and TRBJ1-5; D ambiguous. V was pared by 3 bases and J by 2 bases, with 8 bases between. This CDR3 has 14 amino acids. Germline loops: CDR1 LNHDA, CDR2 SQIVND (reference sequence). Written as DNA, the CDR3 is TGTGCCAGTAGTATCAGGTGGGGCAATCAGCCCCAGCATTTT. Encoded protein: CASSIRWGNQPQHF. Drawing the rest from reference TRBV19 and TRBJ1-5, the complete variable domain is DGGITQSPKYLFRKEGQNVTLSCEQNLNHDAMYWYRQDPGQGLRLIYYSQIVNDFQKGDIAEGYSVSREKKESFPLTVTSAQKNPTAFYLCASSIRWGNQPQHFGDGTRLSIL.

The gene calls are TRBV6-4 and TRBJ2-3; D might be TRBD1 (5 bases). V was pared by 6 bases and J by 0 bases, with 10 bases between. The germline CDR1 and CDR2 sequences are MRHNA and SNTAGT. The CDR3 length is 14 residues. CDR3 nucleotides: TGTGCCAGCAGCCTGGACAAAAGCACAGATACGCAGTATTTT. Translating it yields CASSLDKSTDTQYF.

This clone was found a few times. The chain employs TRBV7-9 and TRBJ2-5; the D gene is possibly TRBD2 (5 bases). The length of the CDR3 is 14 residues. With 7 bases removed from V and 0 bases from J, the gap between germline ends came to 12 bases. CDR1 and CDR2 from the germline V gene are SEHNR and FQNEAQ (reference sequence). The CDR3 protein is CASTDWEYQETQYF. The CDR3 DNA reads as TGTGCCAGCACCGATTGGGAGTACCAAGAGACCCAGTACTTC. The full variable domain, rest sourced from reference TRBV7-9 and TRBJ2-5, is DTGVSQNPRHKITKRGQNVTFRCDPISEHNRLYWYRQTLGQGPEFLTYFQNEAQLEKSRLLSDRFSAERPKGSFSTLEIQRTEQGDSAMYLCASTDWEYQETQYFGPGTRLLVL.

This sequence joins TRBV19 and TRBJ2-1; D possibly uses TRBD1 or TRBD2 (6 bases each). The CDR3 consists of 17 residues. Between the trimmed V and J ends, which lost 0 bases and 0 bases, there was a span of 12 bases. The germline V gene encodes CDR1 LNHDA and CDR2 SQIVND (reference sequence). The CDR3 loop reads CASSIEGGLSSYNEQFF. In nucleotides, the CDR3 is TGTGCCAGTAGTATAGAAGGGGGGCTGAGCTCCTACAATGAGCAGTTCTTC.

The rearrangement links TRBV7-2 to TRBJ1-5, with D uncertain. V was clipped by 6 bases and J by 4 bases, with 7 bases between them. The germline V gene has CDR1 SGHTA and CDR2 FQGNSA. The CDR3 covers 12 residues. CDR3 nucleotide sequence: TGTGCCAGCAGGGCTGAAAATCAGCCCCAGCATTTT. This gives the protein CASRAENQPQHF.

The chain has TRBV6-5 and TRBJ2-3, with 9 bases fitting TRBD2. J lost 2 bases, V lost 7 bases, and 7 bases had no gene match. Germline values: CDR1 MNHEY, CDR2 SVGAGI. The CDR3 is made up of 15 amino acids. CDR3 region: CASKGGGDPTDTQYF. Written as DNA, the CDR3 is TGTGCCAGCAAAGGCGGGGGGGACCCCACAGATACGCAGTATTTT.

The rearrangement uses TRBV18 and TRBJ1-2; 7 nucleotides line up with TRBD1. Germline CDR1 is KGHSH and CDR2 is LQKENI. The V segment lost 6 bases and the J segment 7 bases; nucleotides outside the gene matches: 11. The CDR3 is 14 amino acids. This CDR3 reads CASSQERQGSGYTF. CDR3 bases: TGTGCCAGCTCCCAAGAGAGACAGGGCTCTGGCTACACCTTC.

The chain is built from TRBV11-1 and TRBJ2-5; D unresolved. This CDR3 region has 13 residues. V lost 5 bases and J 4 bases, leaving 11 bases between the germline ends. CDR1 is SGHAT and CDR2 is FQDESV in the germline V gene (reference sequence). DNA of the CDR3: TGTGCCAGCAGCACCCAGGTCCGAGAGACCCAGTACTTC. Translation: CASSTQVRETQYF. Combining the CDR3 with reference TRBV11-1 and TRBJ2-5 gives the whole variable domain EAEVAQSPRYKITEKSQAVAFWCDPISGHATLYWYRQILGQGPELLVQFQDESVVDDSQLPKDRFSAERLKGVDSTLKIQPAELGDSAMYLCASSTQVRETQYFGPGTRLLVL.

This chain connects TRBV10-2 to TRBJ2-3, with 9 positions matching TRBD1. V shed 5 bases and J 1 base; nucleotides not matched to a gene: 1. Germline V CDR1 and CDR2: WSHSY, SAAADI. The CDR3 runs to 14 residues. In nucleotides, the CDR3 is TGCGCCAGCAGTAGGGACAGGGGCACAGATACGCAGTATTTT. Amino acids: CASSRDRGTDTQYF.

This chain connects TRBV28 to TRBJ1-5; possibly TRBD1 for D (5 bases). The CDR3 length is 14 residues. Per germline, CDR1 MDHEN and CDR2 SYDVKM. Trimming took 5 bases from V and 6 from J, leaving 14 bases between them. Written as DNA, the CDR3 is TGTGCCAGCAGTCCCCTCGGGGGGTTTCAGCCCCAGCATTTT. It encodes CASSPLGGFQPQHF.

V is TRBV28 and J is TRBJ2-1; D is ambiguous. V lost 7 bases, J lost 5 bases, and 6 bases lay in between. The CDR3 contains 11 residues. Germline CDR1 is MDHEN and CDR2 is SYDVKM. The CDR3 DNA reads as TGTGCCAGCATTCTCCACAATGAGCAGTTCTTC. Protein sequence: CASILHNEQFF.

The J gene is TRBJ1-1, the V gene TRBV5-6; D uncertain. The CDR3 is 12 residues long. Germline-derived CDR1 and CDR2 are SGHDT and YYEEEE. Trimming pared 0 bases from V and 7 bases from J, leaving 7 bases between. CDR3 DNA sequence: TGTGCCAGCAGCTTGGTTGCTAATGAAGCTTTCTTT. Its translation is CASSLVANEAFF.

This clone was counted between two and nine times. The chain is built from TRBV18 and TRBJ1-5; the D gene is possibly TRBD1 (6 bases). V was pared by 4 bases and J by 5 bases, with 9 bases between. The CDR3 spans 13 residues. Germline-derived CDR1 and CDR2 are KGHSH and LQKENI. CDR3 protein: CASSQGEDQPQHF. The CDR3 coding sequence is TGTGCCAGCTCACAGGGGGAGGATCAGCCCCAGCATTTT.

This chain uses TRBV30 with TRBJ1-6, with TRBD1 matching over 7 bases. This CDR3 has 14 amino acids. Germline V gives CDR1 GTSNPN, CDR2 SVGIG (reference sequence). J lost 7 bases, V lost 0 bases, and 3 bases had no gene match. The CDR3 spells CAWSVGTANSPLHF. In nucleotides, the CDR3 is TGTGCCTGGAGTGTGGGGACAGCGAATTCACCCCTCCACTTT.

V usage is TRBV29-1 and J usage is TRBJ2-1; possibly TRBD2 for D (6 bases). The CDR3 extends over 15 amino acids. Germline V lookup: CDR1 SQVTM, CDR2 ANQGSEA. Trimming cost V 4 bases and J 6 bases, with 19 bases left between them. The CDR3 DNA reads TGCAGCGTTGGGGGTGGAGGGGTAGGGTTCAATGAGCAGTTCTTC. It specifies CSVGGGGVGFNEQFF.

This chain uses TRBV14 with TRBJ1-3; D ambiguous. CDR1 and CDR2 from the germline V gene are SGHDN and FVKESK. This CDR3 is built from 15 residues. Trimming removed 1 base at V and 0 bases at J, with 7 bases between. CDR3 coding DNA: TGTGCCAGCAGCCAAGCCACTTACTCTGGAAACACCATATATTTT. Translating gives CASSQATYSGNTIYF. The full variable domain, completed using reference TRBV14 and TRBJ1-3, is EAGVTQFPSHSVIEKGQTVTLRCDPISGHDNLYWYRRVMGKEIKFLLHFVKESKQDESGMPNNRFLAERTGGTYSTLKVQPAELEDSGVYFCASSQATYSGNTIYFGEGSWLTVV.

The rearrangement links TRBV5-6 to TRBJ2-2, with 8 bases that match TRBD1. The CDR3 sequence is 14 residues long. The germline CDR1 and CDR2 sequences are SGHDT and YYEEEE. V lost 4 bases, J lost 6 bases, and 5 bases stayed unmatched. The CDR3 coding sequence is TGTGCCAGCAGCCGACAGGGGTTGGCCGGGGAGCTGTTTTTT. As protein: CASSRQGLAGELFF.

The rearrangement links TRBV12-5 to TRBJ2-5; D unresolved. This CDR3 region has 15 residues. Germline V gene data show CDR1 as LGHNT and CDR2 as FRNRAP. Deletions cut 2 bases from V and 2 bases from J, with 12 bases between. In nucleotides, the CDR3 is TGTGCTAGTGGTTTGAACCCCGGCCTTCAAGAGACCCAGTACTTC. Its protein product is CASGLNPGLQETQYF.

The V and J genes are TRBV19 and TRBJ1-1; D remains unclear. V was cut by 2 bases and J by 1 base, with 8 bases left in between. CDR3 length: 14 amino acids. Germline V gene data show CDR1 as LNHDA and CDR2 as SQIVND (reference sequence). CDR3 in DNA: TGTGCCAGTAGTATAAGTGGCGGGAACACTGAAGCTTTCTTT. It translates to CASSISGGNTEAFF.

This chain uses TRBV6-6 with TRBJ1-5; 12 nucleotides line up with TRBD1. The CDR3 is made up of 15 amino acids. Germline V gives CDR1 MNHNY, CDR2 SVGAGI (reference sequence). V dropped 6 bases and J dropped 6; count of bases not matched to a gene: 6. The chain's CDR3 is CASSWGQGAGQPQHF. The CDR3 region has the DNA TGTGCCAGCAGCTGGGGACAGGGGGCAGGTCAGCCCCAGCATTTT.

The chain has TRBV9 and TRBJ2-4; TRBD2 agrees at 10 bases. Germline loops: CDR1 SGDLS, CDR2 YYNGEE. The CDR3 covers 15 residues. Losses at the gene ends were 3 bases for V and 4 bases for J; bases not matched to a gene: 4. The chain's CDR3 is CASSAGSGGKNIQYF. The CDR3 coding sequence is TGTGCCAGCAGCGCCGGTAGCGGGGGGAAAAACATTCAGTACTTC.

The gene calls are TRBV11-2 and TRBJ2-3; TRBD2 agrees at 8 bases. V shed 3 bases and J 7 bases; nucleotides not matched to a gene: 9. Germline CDR1 SGHAT, CDR2 FQNNGV. The CDR3 sequence is 15 residues long. The CDR3 nucleotides are TGTGCCAGCAGCTTGAGCGGGGGCCCAGGGAATACGCAGTATTTT. Encoded protein: CASSLSGGPGNTQYF.

The genes are TRBV5-1 and TRBJ2-2; D is perhaps TRBD2 (5 bases). CDR1 is SGHRS and CDR2 is YFSETQ in the germline V gene. Trimming stripped 0 bases from V and 7 bases from J, with 19 bases between. The CDR3 loop spans 17 amino acids. CDR3: CASSLEWGEGRSGELFF. The CDR3 bases are TGCGCCAGCAGCTTGGAGTGGGGAGAGGGTCGCAGCGGGGAGCTGTTTTTT. The full variable domain, completed using reference TRBV5-1 and TRBJ2-2, is KAGVTQTPRYLIKTRGQQVTLSCSPISGHRSVSWYQQTPGQGLQFLFEYFSETQRNKGNFPGRFSGRQFSNSRSEMNVSTLELGDSALYLCASSLEWGEGRSGELFFGEGSRLTVL.

The V call is TRBV5-4, the J call TRBJ1-2; weak D call: TRBD1 (6 bases). Trimming removed 4 bases at V and 0 bases at J, with 19 bases between. The germline CDR1 and CDR2 sequences are SGHNT and YYREEE (reference sequence). This CDR3 spans 17 amino acids. The CDR3 nucleotides are TGTGCCAGCAGCCCCCTGGGGCAGGGGAACGCTAACTATGGCTACACCTTC. Translated: CASSPLGQGNANYGYTF.

CDR3 residues: CARTYPGQGAHEQYF. The CDR3 DNA reads TGTGCCCGAACTTATCCGGGACAGGGGGCCCACGAGCAGTACTTC. This rearrangement joins TRBV30 to TRBJ2-5; 12 bases map to TRBD1. TRBJ2-7 matches the DNA end more closely, so the J call is doubtful. CDR3 size: 15 residues. Per germline, CDR1 GTSNPN and CDR2 SVGIG (reference sequence).

The chain joins TRBV6-1 to TRBJ1-2; no definite D call. The CDR3 runs 11 residues. Germline V gene sequence: CDR1 MNHNS, CDR2 SASEGT. Trimming stripped 4 bases from V and 6 bases from J, with 6 bases between. The CDR3 region is CASSGVNGYTF. CDR3 coding DNA: TGTGCCAGCAGTGGGGTTAATGGCTACACCTTC.

The chain is built from TRBV2 and TRBJ2-3; weak D call: TRBD2 (6 bases). The V end lost 7 bases, the J end lost 1 base, and 15 bases lay between the germline ends. Looked up from germline, CDR1 is SNHLY and CDR2 is FYNNEI. This CDR3 has 15 residues. The CDR3 sequence: CASTLGGWRTDTQYF. CDR3 nucleotides: TGTGCCAGCACCCTGGGGGGTTGGCGCACAGATACGCAGTATTTT. Looking up the rest from reference TRBV2 and TRBJ2-3 gives the full variable domain: EPEVTQTPSHQVTQMGQEVILRCVPISNHLYFYWYRQILGQKVEFLVSFYNNEISEKSEIFDDQFSVERPDGSNFTLKIRSTKLEDSAMYFCASTLGGWRTDTQYFGPGTRLTVL.

As DNA, the CDR3 is TGTGCCTGCAGACCCGGACAGCTGGGGAATTCACCCCTCCACTTT. Its protein product is CACRPGQLGNSPLHF. V gene TRBV10-3 combines with J gene TRBJ1-6, with a weak D call TRBD1 (6 bases). Trimming removed 11 bases from V and 7 bases from J, with 21 bases in between. The germline V gene has CDR1 ENHRY and CDR2 SYGVKD. The CDR3 is made up of 15 amino acids.

V usage is TRBV10-3 and J usage is TRBJ2-5, with TRBD1 matching 11 bases. The V segment lost 5 bases and the J segment 11 bases; nucleotides outside the gene matches: 10. Germline CDR1 is ENHRY and CDR2 is SYGVKD. This CDR3 has 14 amino acids. DNA for the CDR3: TGTGCCATCAGTAGAGGACAGGGGGCGGAAGAGCAGTACTTC. The encoded protein is CAISRGQGAEEQYF.

This chain uses TRBV29-1 with TRBJ1-5; D is perhaps TRBD1 (6 bases). Germline CDR1 reads SQVTM; CDR2 reads ANQGSEA. This CDR3 is built from 16 residues. Trimming stripped 6 bases from V and 1 base from J, with 19 bases between. This CDR3 reads CSVEPGQGSSNQPQHF. CDR3 DNA sequence: TGCAGCGTGGAGCCGGGACAAGGGTCGAGCAATCAGCCCCAGCATTTT.